This TCR beta chain was documented in a study of prognosis after radiotherapy for stage I lung cancer. Across the whole study: Radiotherapy: SBRT, 3 to 5 fractions, biologically effective dose at least 100 Gy. Points from the study as a whole: Shannon entropy after stereotactic body radiation therapy was lower in patients who developed distant metastases. It is unknown whether the expanded TCR clones recognize the tumor.

Worth noting for this clonotype: Antigen: not known. At one of its ends the junction is not consistent with the germline gene, which may arise from a read error.

Two-round multiplex PCR amplified TCR beta CDR3 from genomic DNA. Round one of PCR was performed, and it used primers specific to each TRBV and TRBJ gene. Each CDR3 protein is one row after TCRdb ran MiXCR on the multiplex PCR reads. Counted here are approximately 17,000 distinct CDR3 sequences, 25% to 35% occurring once; the ten biggest clones make up approximately 30%. Material: PBMCs, obtained before or after stereotactic body radiation therapy (not recorded which). The source of this sequence is a donor aged 50 or older with non-small cell lung cancer.

The CDR3 DNA reads TGTGGCAGCTTACTGAGTAACTATGGCTACACCTTC. Translating gives CGSLLSNYGYTF. The genes are TRBV11-2 and TRBJ1-2; D is ambiguous. The CDR3 loop spans 12 amino acids. CDR1 is SGHAT, CDR2 FQNNGV, per germline.